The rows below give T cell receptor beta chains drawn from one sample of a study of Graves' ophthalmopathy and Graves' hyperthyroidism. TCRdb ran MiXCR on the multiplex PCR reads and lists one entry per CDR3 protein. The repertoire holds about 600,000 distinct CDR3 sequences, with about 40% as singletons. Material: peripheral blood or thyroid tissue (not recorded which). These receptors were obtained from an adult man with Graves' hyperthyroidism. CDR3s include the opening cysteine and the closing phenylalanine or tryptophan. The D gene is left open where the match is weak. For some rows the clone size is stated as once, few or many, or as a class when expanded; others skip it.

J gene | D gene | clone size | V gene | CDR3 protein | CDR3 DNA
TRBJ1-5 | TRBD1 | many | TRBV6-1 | CASSGEGTGRDQPQHF | TGTGCCAGCAGTGGCGAGGGGACAGGGCGGGATCAGCCCCAGCATTTT
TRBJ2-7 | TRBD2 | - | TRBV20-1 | CSAQPPGLAGHEQYF | TGCAGTGCCCAACCCCCGGGACTAGCGGGCCACGAGCAGTACTTC
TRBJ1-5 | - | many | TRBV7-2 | CASSLGVTPFQPQHF | TGTGCCAGCAGCTTAGGTGTGACTCCATTCCAGCCCCAGCATTTT
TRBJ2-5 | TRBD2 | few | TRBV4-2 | CASSQGSGGGIETQYF | TGTGCCAGCAGCCAAGGGAGCGGGGGGGGAATTGAGACCCAGTACTTC
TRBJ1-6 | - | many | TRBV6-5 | CASSGTPSDSPLHF | TGTGCCAGCAGCGGGACCCCTTCGGATTCACCCCTCCACTTT
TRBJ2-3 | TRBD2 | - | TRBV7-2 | CASSSRGGVGDTQYF | TGTGCCAGCAGCTCCCGCGGGGGGGTTGGAGATACGCAGTATTTT
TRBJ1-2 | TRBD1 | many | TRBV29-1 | CSVRQGAHGYTF | TGCAGCGTCCGACAGGGGGCGCATGGCTACACCTTC
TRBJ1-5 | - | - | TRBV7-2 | CASSLALAGRGNQPQHF | TGTGCCAGCAGCTTGGCTCTAGCGGGACGGGGCAATCAGCCCCAGCATTTT
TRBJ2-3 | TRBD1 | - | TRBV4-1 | CASSLDRGYEEDTQYF | TGCGCCAGCAGCCTGGACAGGGGGTACGAGGAGGATACGCAGTATTTT
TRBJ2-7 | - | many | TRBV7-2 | CASSRDLWGEQYF | TGTGCCAGCAGCCGAGATCTATGGGGCGAGCAGTACTTC
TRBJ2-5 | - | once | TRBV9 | CASSVGDRGGAIDTQYF | TGTGCCAGCAGCGTAGGGGATAGAGGGGGGGCCATAGATACGCAGTACTTC
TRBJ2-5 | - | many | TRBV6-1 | CASSEANVRETQYF | TGTGCCAGCAGTGAAGCGAACGTACGAGAGACCCAGTACTTC
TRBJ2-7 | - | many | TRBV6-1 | CASSEDGVYEQYF | TGTGCCAGCAGTGAGGACGGGGTCTACGAGCAGTACTTC
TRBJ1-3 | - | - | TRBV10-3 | CAISAGRGNTMYF | TGTGCCATCAGTGCCGGGCGAGGGAACACCATGTATTTT
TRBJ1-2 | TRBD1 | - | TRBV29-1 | CSVETGYTF | TGCAGCGTTGAGACAGGGTACACCTTC
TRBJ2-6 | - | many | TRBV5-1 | CASSLVPGANVLTF | TGCGCCAGCAGCTTGGTGCCTGGGGCCAACGTCCTGACTTTC
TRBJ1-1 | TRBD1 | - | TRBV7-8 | CAWSTRQGPPEAFF | TGTGCCTGGAGTACACGACAGGGTCCCCCTGAAGCTTTCTTT
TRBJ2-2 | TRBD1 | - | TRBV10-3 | CAISESYRGEGELFF | TGTGCCATCAGTGAGTCGTACAGGGGCGAAGGGGAGCTGTTTTTT
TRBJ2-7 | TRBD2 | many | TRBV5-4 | CASSLLGAGGLYYEQYF | TGTGCCAGCAGCTTGTTGGGAGCGGGAGGGCTCTACTACGAGCAGTACTTC
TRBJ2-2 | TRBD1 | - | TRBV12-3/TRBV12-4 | CASGLPGQGFPGELFF | TGTGCTAGTGGCTTGCCGGGACAGGGGTTCCCCGGGGAGCTGTTTTTT
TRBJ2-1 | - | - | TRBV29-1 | CSVEAGGIPYNEQFF | TGCAGCGTTGAGGCTGGCGGGATCCCCTACAATGAGCAGTTCTTC
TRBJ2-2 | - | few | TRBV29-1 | CSVSQGSATGELFF | TGCAGCGTTTCACAGGGTTCGGCCACCGGGGAGCTGTTTTTT
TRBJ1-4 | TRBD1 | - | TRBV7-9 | CASSSQGTNEKLFF | TGTGCCAGCAGCTCACAGGGGACTAATGAAAAACTGTTTTTT
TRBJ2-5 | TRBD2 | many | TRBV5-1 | CASSPIAGGETQYF | TGCGCCAGCAGCCCGATAGCGGGAGGAGAGACCCAGTACTTC
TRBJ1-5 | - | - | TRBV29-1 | CSVVRVGETQHF | TGCAGCGTTGTAAGGGTTGGAGAGACCCAGCATTTT
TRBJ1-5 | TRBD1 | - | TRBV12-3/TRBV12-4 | CASREGARQPQHF | TGTGCCAGCAGGGAGGGGGCCAGGCAGCCCCAGCATTTT
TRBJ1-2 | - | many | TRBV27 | CASSSGPNYGYTF | TGTGCCAGCAGTTCGGGGCCGAACTATGGCTACACCTTC
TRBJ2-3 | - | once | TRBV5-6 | CASSLGPSSKDTQYF | TGTGCCAGCAGCTTGGGCCCTAGCTCCAAAGATACGCAGTATTTT
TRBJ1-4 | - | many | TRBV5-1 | CASSLQGQNEKLFF | TGCGCCAGCAGCTTGCAGGGTCAAAATGAAAAACTGTTTTTT
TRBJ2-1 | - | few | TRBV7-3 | CASSLNDGYNEQFF | TGTGCCAGCAGCTTAAACGACGGCTACAATGAGCAGTTCTTC
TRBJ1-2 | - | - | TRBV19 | CASGGHGYGYTF | TGTGCCAGTGGCGGGCATGGCTATGGCTACACCTTC
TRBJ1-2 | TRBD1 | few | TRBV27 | CASGSIQGGGAGYTF | TGTGCCAGCGGATCGATCCAGGGGGGAGGGGCGGGCTACACCTTC
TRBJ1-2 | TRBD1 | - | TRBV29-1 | CSVLGQGARVPNYGYTF | TGCAGCGTTCTGGGACAGGGGGCGCGGGTCCCTAACTATGGCTACACCTTC
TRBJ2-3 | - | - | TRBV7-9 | CASSFAHSLTGTDTQYF | TGTGCCAGCAGCTTCGCCCATTCTCTTACGGGCACAGATACGCAGTATTTT
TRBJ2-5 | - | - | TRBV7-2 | CASSPRYRDQETQYF | TGTGCCAGCAGCCCCCGGTACAGGGATCAAGAGACCCAGTACTTC
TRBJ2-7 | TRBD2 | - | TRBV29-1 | CSWGLANEQYF | TGCAGCTGGGGACTAGCCAACGAGCAGTACTTC
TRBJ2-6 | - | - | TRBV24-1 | CATSDFDISGANVLIF | TGTGCCACCAGTGATTTTGACATATCTGGGGCCAACGTCCTGATTTTC
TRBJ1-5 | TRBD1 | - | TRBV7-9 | CASSLVSWDSQTNQPQHF | TGTGCCAGCAGCTTAGTATCGTGGGACAGTCAGACCAATCAGCCCCAGCATTTT
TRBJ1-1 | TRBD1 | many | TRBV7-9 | CASRGTGLSEAFF | TGTGCCAGCAGGGGGACAGGGCTTTCTGAAGCTTTCTTT
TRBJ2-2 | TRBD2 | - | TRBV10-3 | CASSFLAGTNTGELLF | TGTGCCAGCAGTTTCCTAGCGGGGACGAACACCGGGGAGCTGCTTTTT
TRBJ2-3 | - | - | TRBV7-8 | CASSLTSASTDTQYF | TGTGCCAGCAGTCTGACCTCAGCTAGCACAGATACGCAGTATTTT
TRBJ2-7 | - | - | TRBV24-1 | CATSDLALYGDEQYF | TGTGCCACCAGTGATTTAGCCCTATACGGAGACGAGCAGTACTTC
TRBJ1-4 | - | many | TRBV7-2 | CASSLLTGSNEKLFF | TGTGCCAGCAGCTTACTAACAGGGAGTAATGAAAAACTGTTTTTT
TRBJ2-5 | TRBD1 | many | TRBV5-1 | CASSLTGTGQETQYF | TGCGCCAGCAGCCTAACCGGGACAGGACAAGAGACCCAGTACTTC
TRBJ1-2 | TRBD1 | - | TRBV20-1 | CSARETGGGYTF | TGCAGTGCTAGAGAAACAGGGGGCGGCTACACCTTC
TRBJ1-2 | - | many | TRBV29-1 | CSVGGRALGYTF | TGCAGCGTTGGTGGCAGGGCACTCGGCTACACCTTC
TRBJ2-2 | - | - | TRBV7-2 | CASSSDSGELFF | TGTGCCAGCAGCTCCGATAGCGGGGAGCTGTTTTTT
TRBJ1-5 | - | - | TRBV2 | CAYTRDDSNQPQHF | TGTGCCTACACCCGGGACGATAGCAATCAGCCCCAGCATTTT
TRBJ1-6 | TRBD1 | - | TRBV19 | CASRNTGTGDGSPLHF | TGTGCCAGTAGAAATACCGGGACAGGGGATGGATCACCCCTCCACTTT
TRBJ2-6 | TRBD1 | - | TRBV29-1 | CSARQGATGANVLTF | TGCAGCGCAAGACAGGGGGCCACTGGGGCCAACGTCCTGACTTTC
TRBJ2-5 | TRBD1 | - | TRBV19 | CATRTGAGETQYF | TGTGCCACTAGGACAGGGGCGGGAGAGACCCAGTACTTC
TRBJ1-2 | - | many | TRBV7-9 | CASSLDPVHYGYTF | TGTGCCAGCAGCTTAGACCCTGTGCACTATGGCTACACCTTC
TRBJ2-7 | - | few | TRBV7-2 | CASSLFEGSYEQYF | TGTGCCAGCAGCTTATTCGAGGGGTCCTACGAGCAGTACTTC
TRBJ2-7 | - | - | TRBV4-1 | CASSQDQGFNYEQYF | TGCGCCAGCAGCCAAGACCAGGGTTTTAACTACGAGCAGTACTTC